The present T cell receptor beta chain was sequenced within a study of T cells in Graves' hyperthyroidism and ophthalmopathy. Study-wide findings and caveats: It was a median 6.5 months before onset that the model predicted ophthalmopathy. Most clonotypes expanded in the thyroid (above 0.001) were also present in blood.

The V gene's germline CDR1 is MNHNS and CDR2 SASEGT. V was cut by 2 bases and J by 0 bases, with 8 bases left in between. The CDR3 has 15 amino acids. An absence of ophthalmopathy progression within 18 months meant stable Graves' hyperthyroidism. Exclusion criteria comprised uncontrolled infection, other autoimmune disease, pregnancy or lactation. What was amplified from RNA transcripts were TCR beta CDR3 regions. First-round RT-PCR with HTBI primers amplified the TCR CDR3 region. MiXCR, run by TCRdb on the multiplex PCR reads, gives a single entry per CDR3 protein. The repertoire holds over 550,000 distinct CDR3 sequences, with around 15% as singletons. A word on this clonotype: Its antigen is undetermined.

The chain combines TRBV6-1 with TRBJ1-5; D possibly corresponds to TRBD1 (6 bases). This TCR came from a woman younger than 35 with Graves' hyperthyroidism. What was sequenced was blood. CDR3 in amino acids: CASSEWTASNQPQHF. In DNA, the CDR3 is TGTGCCAGCAGTGAATGGACAGCTAGCAATCAGCCCCAGCATTTT.